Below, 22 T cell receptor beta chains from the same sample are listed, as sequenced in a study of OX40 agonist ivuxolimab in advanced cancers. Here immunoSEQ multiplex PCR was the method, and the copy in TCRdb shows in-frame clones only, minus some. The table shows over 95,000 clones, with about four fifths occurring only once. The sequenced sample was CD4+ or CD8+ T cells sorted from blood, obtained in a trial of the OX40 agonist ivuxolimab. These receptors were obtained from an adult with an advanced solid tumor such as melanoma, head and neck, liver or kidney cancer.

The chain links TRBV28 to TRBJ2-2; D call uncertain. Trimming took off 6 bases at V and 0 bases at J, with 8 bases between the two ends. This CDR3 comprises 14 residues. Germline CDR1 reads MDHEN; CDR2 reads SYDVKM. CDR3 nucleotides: TGTGCCAGCAGGAAGGCTACGAACACCGGGGAGCTGTTTTTT. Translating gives CASRKATNTGELFF.

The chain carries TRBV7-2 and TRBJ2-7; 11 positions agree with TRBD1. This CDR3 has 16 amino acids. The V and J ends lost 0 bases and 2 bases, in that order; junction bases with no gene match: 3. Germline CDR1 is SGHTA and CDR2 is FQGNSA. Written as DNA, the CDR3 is TGTGCCAGCAGCTTAGCCGGGACAGGGGGTACCTACGAGCAGTACTTC. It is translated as CASSLAGTGGTYEQYF.

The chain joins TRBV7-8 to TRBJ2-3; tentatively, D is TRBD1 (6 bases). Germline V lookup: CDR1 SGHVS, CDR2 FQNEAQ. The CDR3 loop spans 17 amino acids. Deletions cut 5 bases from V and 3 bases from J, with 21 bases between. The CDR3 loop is CASSAAGAGYGTDTQYF. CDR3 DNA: TGTGCCAGCAGCGCGGCAGGGGCCGGCTATGGTACAGATACGCAGTATTTT. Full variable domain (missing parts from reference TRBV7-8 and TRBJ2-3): GAGVSQSPRYKVAKRGQDVALRCDPISGHVSLFWYQQALGQGPEFLTYFQNEAQLDKSGLPSDRFFAERPEGSVSTLKIQRTQQEDSAVYLCASSAAGAGYGTDTQYFGPGTRLTVL.

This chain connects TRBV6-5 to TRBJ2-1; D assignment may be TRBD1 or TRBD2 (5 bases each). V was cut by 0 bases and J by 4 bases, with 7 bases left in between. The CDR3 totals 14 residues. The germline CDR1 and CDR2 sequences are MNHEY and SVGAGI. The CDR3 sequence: CASSYSGTYNEQFF. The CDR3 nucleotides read TGTGCCAGCAGTTACTCCGGGACGTACAATGAGCAGTTCTTC.

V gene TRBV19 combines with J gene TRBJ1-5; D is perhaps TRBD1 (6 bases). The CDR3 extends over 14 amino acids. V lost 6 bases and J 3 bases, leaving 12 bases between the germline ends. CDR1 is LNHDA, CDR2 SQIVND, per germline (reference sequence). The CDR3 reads CASSTDRINQPQHF. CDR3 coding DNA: TGTGCCAGTAGCACCGACAGGATCAATCAGCCCCAGCATTTT.

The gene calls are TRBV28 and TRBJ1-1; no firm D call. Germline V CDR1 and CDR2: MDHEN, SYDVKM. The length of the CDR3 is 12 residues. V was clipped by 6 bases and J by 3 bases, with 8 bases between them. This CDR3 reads CASSIQYTEAFF. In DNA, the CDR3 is TGTGCCAGCAGCATACAGTACACTGAAGCTTTCTTT.

The CDR3, as DNA: TGTGCCTGGAGTACCGGACAGGGGAGCACTGAAGCTTTCTTT. Protein product: CAWSTGQGSTEAFF. The V and J genes are TRBV30 and TRBJ1-1; 9 bases align to TRBD1. The CDR3 runs to 14 residues. Unmatched junction bases numbered 5, after V lost 2 bases and J lost 4 bases. The germline V gene has CDR1 GTSNPN and CDR2 SVGIG (reference sequence).

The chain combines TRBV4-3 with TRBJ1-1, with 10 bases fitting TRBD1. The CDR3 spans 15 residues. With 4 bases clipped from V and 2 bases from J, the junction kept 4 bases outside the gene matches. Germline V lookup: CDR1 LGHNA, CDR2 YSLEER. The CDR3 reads CASSRRQGANTEAFF. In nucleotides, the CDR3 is TGCGCCAGCAGCCGCCGACAGGGGGCTAACACTGAAGCTTTCTTT.

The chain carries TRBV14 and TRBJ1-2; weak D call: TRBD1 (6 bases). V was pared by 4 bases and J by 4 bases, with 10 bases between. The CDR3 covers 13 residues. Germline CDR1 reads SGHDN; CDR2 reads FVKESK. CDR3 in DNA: TGTGCCAGCAGCCTACAGGGTGCCTATGGCTACACCTTC. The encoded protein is CASSLQGAYGYTF. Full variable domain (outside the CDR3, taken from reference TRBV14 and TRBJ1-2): EAGVTQFPSHSVIEKGQTVTLRCDPISGHDNLYWYRRVMGKEIKFLLHFVKESKQDESGMPNNRFLAERTGGTYSTLKVQPAELEDSGVYFCASSLQGAYGYTFGSGTRLTVV.

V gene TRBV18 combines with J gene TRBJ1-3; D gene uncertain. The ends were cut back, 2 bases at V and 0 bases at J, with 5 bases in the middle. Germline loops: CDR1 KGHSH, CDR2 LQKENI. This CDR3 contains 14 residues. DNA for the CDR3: TGTGCCAGCTCACCAGAGTTCTCTGGAAACACCATATATTTT. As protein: CASSPEFSGNTIYF.

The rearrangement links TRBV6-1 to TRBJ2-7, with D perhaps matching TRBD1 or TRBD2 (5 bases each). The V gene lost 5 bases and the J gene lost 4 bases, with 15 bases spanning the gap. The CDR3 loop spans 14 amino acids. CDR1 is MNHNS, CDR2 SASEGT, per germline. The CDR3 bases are TGTGCCAGCAGTACACGGACGGGGCTGTACGAGCAGTACTTC. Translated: CASSTRTGLYEQYF.

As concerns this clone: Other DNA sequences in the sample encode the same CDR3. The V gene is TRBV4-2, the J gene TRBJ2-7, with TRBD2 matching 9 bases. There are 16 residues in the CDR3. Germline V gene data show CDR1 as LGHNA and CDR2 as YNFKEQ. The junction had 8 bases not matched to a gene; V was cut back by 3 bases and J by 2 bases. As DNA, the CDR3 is TGTGCCAGCAGCCACCAAGCGGGGGGCAACCCCTACGAGCAGTACTTC. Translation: CASSHQAGGNPYEQYF.

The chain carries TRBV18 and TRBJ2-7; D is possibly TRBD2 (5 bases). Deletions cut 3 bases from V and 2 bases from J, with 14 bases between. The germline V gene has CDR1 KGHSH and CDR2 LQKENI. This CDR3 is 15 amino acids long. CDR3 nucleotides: TGTGCCAGCTCACCTCATCCGCCGGGAACCTACGAGCAGTACTTC. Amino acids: CASSPHPPGTYEQYF.

CDR3 DNA: TGTGCCAGCGGACCCGAAGCGGGCTACGAGCAGTACTTC. Translation: CASGPEAGYEQYF. The V call is TRBV6-6, the J call TRBJ2-7; weak D call: TRBD2 (6 bases). The V gene lost 8 bases and the J gene lost 3 bases, with 14 bases spanning the gap. CDR3 length equals 13 residues. In germline, CDR1 is MNHNY, CDR2 SVGAGI (reference sequence).

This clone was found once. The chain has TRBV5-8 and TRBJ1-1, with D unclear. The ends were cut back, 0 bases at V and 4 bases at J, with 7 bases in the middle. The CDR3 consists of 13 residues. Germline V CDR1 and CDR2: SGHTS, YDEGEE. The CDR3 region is CASSLVLGTEAFF. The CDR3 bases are TGTGCCAGCAGCTTGGTCTTGGGCACTGAAGCTTTCTTT.

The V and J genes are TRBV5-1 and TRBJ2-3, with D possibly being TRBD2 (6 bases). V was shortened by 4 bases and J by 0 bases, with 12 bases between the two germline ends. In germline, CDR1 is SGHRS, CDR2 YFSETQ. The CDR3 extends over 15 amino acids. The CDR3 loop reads CASSPGGKSTDTQYF. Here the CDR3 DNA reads TGCGCCAGCAGCCCCGGCGGGAAGAGCACAGATACGCAGTATTTT.

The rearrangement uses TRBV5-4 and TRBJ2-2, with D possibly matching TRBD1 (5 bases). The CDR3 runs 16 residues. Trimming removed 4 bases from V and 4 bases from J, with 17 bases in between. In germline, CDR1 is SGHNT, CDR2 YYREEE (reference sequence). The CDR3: CASSQDPQGPTGELFF. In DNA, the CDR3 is TGTGCCAGCAGCCAAGATCCGCAGGGTCCCACCGGGGAGCTGTTTTTT.

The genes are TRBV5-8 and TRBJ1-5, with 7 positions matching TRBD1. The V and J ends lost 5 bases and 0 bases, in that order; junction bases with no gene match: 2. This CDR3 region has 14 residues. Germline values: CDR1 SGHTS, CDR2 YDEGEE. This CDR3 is CASSYRGSNQPQHF. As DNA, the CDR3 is TGTGCCAGCAGTTACAGGGGTAGCAATCAGCCCCAGCATTTT.

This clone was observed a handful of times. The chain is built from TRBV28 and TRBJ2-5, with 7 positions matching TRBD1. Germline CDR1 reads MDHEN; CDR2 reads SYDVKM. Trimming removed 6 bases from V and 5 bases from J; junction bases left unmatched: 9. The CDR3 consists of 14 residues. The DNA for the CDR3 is TGTGCCAGCAGCCCTACGGGACAGCCGGAGACCCAGTACTTC. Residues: CASSPTGQPETQYF.

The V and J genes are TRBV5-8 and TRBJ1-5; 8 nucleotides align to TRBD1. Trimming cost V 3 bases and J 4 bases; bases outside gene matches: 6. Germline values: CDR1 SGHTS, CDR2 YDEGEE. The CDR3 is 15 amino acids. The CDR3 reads CASSWGQEKNQPQHF. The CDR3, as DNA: TGTGCCAGCAGCTGGGGACAGGAGAAAAATCAGCCCCAGCATTTT.

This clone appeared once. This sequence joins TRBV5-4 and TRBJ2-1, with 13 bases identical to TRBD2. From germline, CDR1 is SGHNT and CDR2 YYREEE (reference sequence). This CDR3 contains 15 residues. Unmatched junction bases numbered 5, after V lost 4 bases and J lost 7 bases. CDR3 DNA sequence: TGTGCCAGCAGCCCAACTAGCGGGAGGGTTAATGAGCAGTTCTTC. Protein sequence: CASSPTSGRVNEQFF.

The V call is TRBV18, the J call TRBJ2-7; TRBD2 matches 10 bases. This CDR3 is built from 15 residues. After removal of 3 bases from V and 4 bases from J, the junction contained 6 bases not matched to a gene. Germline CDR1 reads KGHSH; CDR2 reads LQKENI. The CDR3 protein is CASSPASGGEYEQYF. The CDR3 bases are TGTGCCAGCTCACCCGCTAGCGGGGGAGAATACGAGCAGTACTTC.